This TCR beta chain was sequenced for a study of CD8+CD57+ T cells in acquired aplastic anemia. At the level of the study: Average DNA yield from sorted CD4+ and CD8+ cells was approximately 3 ug. Study-wide results and caveats: CD8+ Simpson's diversity in patients was not significantly different from that in controls.

As regards this clonotype: Antigen: not known.

The patients chosen for sequencing had shown expansion of CD8+CD57+ cells (detected by flow cytometry). Genomic DNA was employed as the template in profiling TCR beta VDJ and CDR3. Via MiXCR, TCRdb re-called the reads, giving one row per CDR3 protein. The profile shows hundreds of thousands of distinct CDR3 sequences, around 46% of them singletons. Trimming removed 5 bases at V and 4 bases at J, with 14 bases between. The CDR3 length is 14 residues. CDR1 and CDR2 from the germline V gene are ENHRY and SYGVKD. The sample taken for sequencing was sorted CD4+, CD8+, or CD8+CD57+ T cells (not recorded which) from PBMCs. V gene TRBV10-3 combines with J gene TRBJ1-2, with D possibly matching TRBD1 (5 bases). This clonotype originated in a human donor with aplastic anemia. CDR3 DNA: TGTGCCATCAGTTTAAACCCAAGGGGCTATGGCTACACCTTC. Protein product: CAISLNPRGYGYTF.